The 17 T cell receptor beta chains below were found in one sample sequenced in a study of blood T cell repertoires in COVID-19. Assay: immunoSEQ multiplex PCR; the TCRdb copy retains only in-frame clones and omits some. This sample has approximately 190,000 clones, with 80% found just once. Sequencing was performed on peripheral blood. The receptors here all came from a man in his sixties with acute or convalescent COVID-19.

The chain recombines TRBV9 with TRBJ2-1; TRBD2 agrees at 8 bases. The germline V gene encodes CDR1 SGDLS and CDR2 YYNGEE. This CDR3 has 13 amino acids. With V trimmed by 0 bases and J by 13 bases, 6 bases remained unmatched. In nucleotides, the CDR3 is TGTGCCAGCAGCGTAGTACCGGGAGGGGTACAGTTCTTC. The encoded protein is CASSVVPGGVQFF.

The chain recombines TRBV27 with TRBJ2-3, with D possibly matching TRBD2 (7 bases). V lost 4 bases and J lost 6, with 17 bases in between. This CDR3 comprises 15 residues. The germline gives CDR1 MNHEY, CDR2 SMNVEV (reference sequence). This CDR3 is CASSWVGGGADTQYF. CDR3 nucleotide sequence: TGTGCCAGCAGTTGGGTGGGCGGGGGCGCGGATACGCAGTATTTT.

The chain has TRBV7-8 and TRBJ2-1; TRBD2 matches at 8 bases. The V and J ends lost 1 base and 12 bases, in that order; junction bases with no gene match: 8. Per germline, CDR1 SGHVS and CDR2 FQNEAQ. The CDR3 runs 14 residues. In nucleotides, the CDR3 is TGTGCCAGCAGCTTAGTGGGGGGTACTAGCGGGCAGTTCTTC. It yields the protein CASSLVGGTSGQFF.

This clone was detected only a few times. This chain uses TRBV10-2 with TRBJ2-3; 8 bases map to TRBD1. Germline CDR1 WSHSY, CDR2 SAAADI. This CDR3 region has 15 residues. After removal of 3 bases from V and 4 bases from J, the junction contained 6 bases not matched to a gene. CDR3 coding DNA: TGCGCCAGCAGTGATGGACAGGGTTTCCCAGATACGCAGTATTTT. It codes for CASSDGQGFPDTQYF.

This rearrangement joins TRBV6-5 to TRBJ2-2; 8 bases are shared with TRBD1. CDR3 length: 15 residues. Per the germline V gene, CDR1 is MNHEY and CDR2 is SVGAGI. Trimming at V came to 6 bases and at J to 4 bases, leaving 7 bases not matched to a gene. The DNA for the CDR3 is TGTGCCAGCAGCGGCAGGGGGCGCCGCACCGGGGAGCTGTTTTTT. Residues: CASSGRGRRTGELFF.

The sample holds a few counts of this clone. CDR3 DNA sequence: TGTGCCAGCAGCTTTTTGTCCCTCAGTCTCTACGAGCAGTACTTC. As protein: CASSFLSLSLYEQYF. V is TRBV5-6 and J is TRBJ2-7; unclear D gene. This CDR3 comprises 15 residues. Germline V gene data show CDR1 as SGHDT and CDR2 as YYEEEE. V shed 2 bases and J shed 3 bases, with 15 bases lying between them.

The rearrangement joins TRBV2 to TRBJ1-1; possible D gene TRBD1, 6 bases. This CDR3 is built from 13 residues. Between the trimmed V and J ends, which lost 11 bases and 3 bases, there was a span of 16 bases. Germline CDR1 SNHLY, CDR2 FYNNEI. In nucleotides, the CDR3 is TGTGCCGCCTCAACAGGGAGGGACACTGAAGCTTTCTTT. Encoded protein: CAASTGRDTEAFF.

As DNA, the CDR3 is TGCAGTGCTAGTGGGGGCGGCTCTGGAAACACCATATATTTT. Protein product: CSASGGGSGNTIYF. The rearrangement joins TRBV20-1 to TRBJ1-3; weak D call: TRBD1 (6 bases). V was clipped by 3 bases and J by 0 bases, with 9 bases between them. Germline CDR1 DFQATT, CDR2 SNEGSKA (reference sequence). This CDR3 is 14 amino acids long.

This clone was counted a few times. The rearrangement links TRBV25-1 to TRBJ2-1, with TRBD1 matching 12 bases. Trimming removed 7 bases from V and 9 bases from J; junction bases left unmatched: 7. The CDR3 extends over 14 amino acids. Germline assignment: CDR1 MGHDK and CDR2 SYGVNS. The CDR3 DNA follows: TGTGCCAGCAAAGGGGACAGGGGGCGTCCTGAGCAGTTCTTC. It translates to CASKGDRGRPEQFF.

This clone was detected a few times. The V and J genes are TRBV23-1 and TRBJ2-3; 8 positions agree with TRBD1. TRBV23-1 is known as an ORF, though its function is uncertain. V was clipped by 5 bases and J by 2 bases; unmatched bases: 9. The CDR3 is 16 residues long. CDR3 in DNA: TGCGCCAGCAGTAACCGGGACAGGACCCCCACAGATACGCAGTATTTT. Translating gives CASSNRDRTPTDTQYF.

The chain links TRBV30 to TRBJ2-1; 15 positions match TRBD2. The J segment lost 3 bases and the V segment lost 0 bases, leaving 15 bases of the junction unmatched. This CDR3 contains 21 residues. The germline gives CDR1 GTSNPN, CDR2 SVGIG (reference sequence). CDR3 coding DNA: TGTGCCTGGAGTGTACGCGACGGACTAGCGGGAGGGTCCCAAATCTACAATGAGCAGTTCTTC. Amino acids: CAWSVRDGLAGGSQIYNEQFF.

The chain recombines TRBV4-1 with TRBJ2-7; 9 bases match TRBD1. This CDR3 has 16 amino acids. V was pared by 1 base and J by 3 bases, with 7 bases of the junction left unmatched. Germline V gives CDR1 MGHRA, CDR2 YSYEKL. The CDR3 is CASSQGGGQGYYEQYF. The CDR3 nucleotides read TGCGCCAGCAGCCAAGGCGGTGGACAGGGGTACTACGAGCAGTACTTC.

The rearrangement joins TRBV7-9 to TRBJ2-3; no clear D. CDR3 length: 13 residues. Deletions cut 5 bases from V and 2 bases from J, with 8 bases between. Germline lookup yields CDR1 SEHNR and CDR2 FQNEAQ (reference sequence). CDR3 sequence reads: CASSPTVTDTQYF. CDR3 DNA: TGTGCCAGCAGCCCAACTGTCACAGATACGCAGTATTTT.

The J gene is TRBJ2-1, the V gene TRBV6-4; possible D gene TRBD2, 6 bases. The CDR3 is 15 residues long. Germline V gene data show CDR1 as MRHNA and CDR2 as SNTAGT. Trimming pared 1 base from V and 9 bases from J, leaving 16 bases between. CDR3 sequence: CASSDLAGPLGEQFF. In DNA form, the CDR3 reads TGTGCCAGCAGTGACTTGGCGGGGCCCCTCGGTGAGCAGTTCTTC.

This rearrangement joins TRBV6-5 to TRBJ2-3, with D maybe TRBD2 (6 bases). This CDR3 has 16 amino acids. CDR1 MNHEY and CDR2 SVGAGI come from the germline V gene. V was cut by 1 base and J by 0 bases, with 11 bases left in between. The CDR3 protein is CASSYLRERSTDTQYF. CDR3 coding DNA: TGTGCCAGCAGTTACTTGCGGGAAAGGAGCACAGATACGCAGTATTTT.

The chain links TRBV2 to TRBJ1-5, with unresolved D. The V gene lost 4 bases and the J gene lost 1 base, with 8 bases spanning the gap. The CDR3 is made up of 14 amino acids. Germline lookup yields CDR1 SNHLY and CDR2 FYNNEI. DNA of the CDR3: TGTGCCAGCAGTGCTGGGAGCAGCAATCAGCCCCAGCATTTT. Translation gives CASSAGSSNQPQHF.

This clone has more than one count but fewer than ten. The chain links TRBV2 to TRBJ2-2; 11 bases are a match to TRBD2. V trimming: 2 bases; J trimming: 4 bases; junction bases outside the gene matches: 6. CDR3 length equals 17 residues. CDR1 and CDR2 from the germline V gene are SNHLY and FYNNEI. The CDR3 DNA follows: TGTGCCAGCAGTGAATATTCTCTAGCGGGAGGCACCGGGGAGCTGTTTTTT. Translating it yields CASSEYSLAGGTGELFF.